This record concerns one TCR beta chain sequence. Clones were sequenced by immunoSEQ multiplex PCR, and TCRdb holds only the in-frame ones, with some missing. The table shows some 100,000 clones, with 89% occurring only once. This entry belongs to a study of blood T cell repertoires in COVID-19. The wider study: T cells, B-cell-depleted T cells, or PBMCs supplied cDNA or gDNA.

Germline V gene sequence: CDR1 SGHNT, CDR2 YYREEE (reference sequence). This CDR3 spans 17 amino acids. V was pared by 2 bases and J by 4 bases, with 10 bases of the junction left unmatched. The sample taken for sequencing was peripheral blood. This clonotype originated in an elderly woman with active COVID-19. This chain uses TRBV5-4 with TRBJ2-1; 9 bases align to TRBD2. For the CDR3, the DNA is TGTGCCAGCAGCTTAGGAGCGGGAGGCCTCCAATACAATGAGCAGTTCTTC. Translating gives CASSLGAGGLQYNEQFF.